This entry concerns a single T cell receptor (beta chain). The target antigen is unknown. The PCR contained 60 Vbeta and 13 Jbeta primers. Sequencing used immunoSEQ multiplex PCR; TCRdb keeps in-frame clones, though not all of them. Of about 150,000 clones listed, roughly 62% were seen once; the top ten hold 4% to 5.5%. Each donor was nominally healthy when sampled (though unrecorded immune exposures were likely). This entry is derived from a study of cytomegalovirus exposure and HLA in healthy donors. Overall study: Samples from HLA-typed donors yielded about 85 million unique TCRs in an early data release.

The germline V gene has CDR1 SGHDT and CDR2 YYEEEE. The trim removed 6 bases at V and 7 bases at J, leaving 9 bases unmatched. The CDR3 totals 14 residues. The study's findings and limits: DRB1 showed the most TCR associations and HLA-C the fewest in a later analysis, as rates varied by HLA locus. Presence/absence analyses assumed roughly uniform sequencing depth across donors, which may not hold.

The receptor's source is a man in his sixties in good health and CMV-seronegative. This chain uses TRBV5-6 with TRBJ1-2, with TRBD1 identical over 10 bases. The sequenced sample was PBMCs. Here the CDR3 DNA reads TGTGCCAGCAAGAAAGACAGGGGGCTGGGTGGCTACACCTTC. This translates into CASKKDRGLGGYTF.